This TCR beta chain was observed in a study of OX40 agonist ivuxolimab in advanced cancers. Study in general: The eligibility criteria allowed prior anti-PD-1, anti-PD-L1 or anti-CTLA-4 therapy, and around 38% had some.

The CDR3 has 15 residues. V lost 1 base to trimming and J lost 0 bases, with 4 bases between them. Germline assignment: CDR1 LGHNT and CDR2 FRNRAP. The table came from immunoSEQ multiplex PCR; TCRdb's copy has only in-frame clones and leaves some out. The sample has 55,000 to 75,000 clones; more than 70% are singletons. J is TRBJ2-6 and V is TRBV12-5, with unresolved D. The sequence came from an adult with an advanced solid tumor such as melanoma, head and neck, liver or kidney cancer. The input for sequencing was CD4+ or CD8+ T cells sorted from blood, taken in a trial of the OX40 agonist ivuxolimab. CDR3 nucleotide sequence: TGTGCTAGTGGTTTGGGGGGCTCTGGGGCCAACGTCCTGACTTTC. This gives the protein CASGLGGSGANVLTF.